Below, 7 T cell receptor beta chains from the same sample are listed, as sequenced in a study of OX40 agonist ivuxolimab in advanced cancers. Data came from immunoSEQ multiplex PCR; TCRdb stores just in-frame clones and leaves some out. This table has 8,500 to 11,000 clones, 75% to 85% appearing once. The input for sequencing was CD4+ or CD8+ T cells sorted from blood, taken in a trial of the OX40 agonist ivuxolimab. Receptors originate from an adult with an advanced solid tumor such as melanoma, head and neck, liver or kidney cancer.

The V call is TRBV5-1, the J call TRBJ2-5; possible D gene TRBD2, 6 bases. The V and J ends lost 0 bases and 4 bases respectively, with 13 bases between them. CDR3 length: 15 residues. Looked up from germline, CDR1 is SGHRS and CDR2 is YFSETQ. CDR3 loop: CASSLGLGTSETQYF. DNA of the CDR3: TGCGCCAGCAGCTTGGGACTAGGTACCTCAGAGACCCAGTACTTC. Combining the CDR3 with reference TRBV5-1 and TRBJ2-5 gives the whole variable domain KAGVTQTPRYLIKTRGQQVTLSCSPISGHRSVSWYQQTPGQGLQFLFEYFSETQRNKGNFPGRFSGRQFSNSRSEMNVSTLELGDSALYLCASSLGLGTSETQYFGPGTRLLVL.

A note on this clone: A read error may explain this, as a much larger clone is one base away. This chain uses TRBV5-8 with TRBJ1-1; D not resolved. This CDR3 is 12 amino acids long. Germline V gene lookup returns CDR1 SGHTS and CDR2 YDEGEE. CDR3 DNA sequence: TGTGCCAGCAGCTTGTTAGTTGATGAAACTTTCTTT. Translation gives CASSLLVDETFF. Filled out from reference TRBV5-8 and TRBJ1-1, the complete variable domain reads EAGVTQSPTHLIKTRGQQATLRCSPISGHTSVYWYQQALGLGLQFLLWYDEGEERNRGNFPPRFSGRQFPNYSSELNVNALELEDSALYLCASSLLVDETFFGQGTRLTVV.

This clone appeared a few times. The chain carries TRBV6-1 and TRBJ1-2; D not certain. This CDR3 has 13 residues. V lost 5 bases and J 6 bases, leaving 13 bases between the germline ends. Germline V gene data show CDR1 as MNHNS and CDR2 as SASEGT. This chain's CDR3 is CASSSPRGDGYTF. The CDR3 DNA reads as TGTGCCAGCAGTTCCCCCCGGGGAGATGGCTACACCTTC.

The chain combines TRBV4-1 with TRBJ2-1, with TRBD1 matching 11 bases. Trimming cost V 0 bases and J 6 bases; bases outside gene matches: 7. From germline, CDR1 is MGHRA and CDR2 YSYEKL. The CDR3 sequence is 17 residues long. CDR3 DNA: TGCGCCAGCAGCCAAGAGAGGGGGGACAGGGGGTTCAATGAGCAGTTCTTC. Translation gives CASSQERGDRGFNEQFF.

The J gene is TRBJ2-1, the V gene TRBV7-8; maybe TRBD1 (6 bases). V lost 2 bases, J lost 0 bases, and 17 bases lay in between. Germline CDR1 and CDR2: SGHVS and FQNEAQ. This CDR3 has 18 amino acids. Here the CDR3 DNA reads TGTGCCAGCAGCTTAAGGGGGTTGGTTTTTAGCTCCTACAATGAGCAGTTCTTC. Protein sequence: CASSLRGLVFSSYNEQFF.

This chain joins TRBV7-9 and TRBJ1-2; 8 positions agree with TRBD1. Trimming took 1 base from V and 8 from J; bases not matched to a gene: 12. The CDR3 contains 16 residues. CDR1 is SEHNR and CDR2 is FQNEAQ in the germline V gene (reference sequence). This CDR3 is CASSLGQGMGITGYTF. The CDR3 coding sequence is TGTGCCAGCAGCTTAGGACAGGGGATGGGGATTACGGGCTACACCTTC.

V is TRBV28 and J is TRBJ2-1, with TRBD2 identical over 7 bases. Germline loops: CDR1 MDHEN, CDR2 SYDVKM. This CDR3 is built from 15 residues. J was trimmed by 7 bases and V by 3 bases; bases with no gene match: 9. In nucleotides, the CDR3 is TGTGCCAGCAGTTTCCTCCGGGACTATGTGAATGAGCAGTTCTTC. It codes for CASSFLRDYVNEQFF. The variable domain in full, with the rest retrieved from reference TRBV28 and TRBJ2-1, is DVKVTQSSRYLVKRTGEKVFLECVQDMDHENMFWYRQDPGLGLRLIYFSYDVKMKEKGDIPEGYSVSREKKERFSLILESASTNQTSMYLCASSFLRDYVNEQFFGPGTRLTVL.